This passage covers 32 T cell receptor beta chains from one sample sequenced in a study of identical twins (dated by TCRdb to the mid-2010s). The library was generated by 5' RACE. The sequencer was an Illumina HiSeq 2000. Using fastp at Q25 and MiXCR, TCRdb reprocessed the public reads and kept productive beta chains. Each entry merges the rows of one CDR3 protein and shows their most common DNA and genes. This sample is represented by about 530,000 distinct CDR3 sequences; about a fifth of them were singletons. 0.4% to 0.6% of the sample is in the top ten clones. The data also belong to a second study, concerning yellow fever vaccine responses in identical twins.

Sequenced material: CD4+ T cells sorted from blood. All receptors come from a woman in her late teens or twenties in good health.

This clonotype was picked up a small number of times. The CDR3 DNA follows: TGCGCCAGCCTCGCCAGGCAGGGGTCCTATGGCTACACCTTC. This encodes CASLARQGSYGYTF. The rearrangement links TRBV10-2 to TRBJ1-2; TRBD1 is a possible D gene (6 bases). The CDR3 extends over 14 amino acids. Looked up from germline, CDR1 is WSHSY and CDR2 is SAAADI. With 8 bases removed from V and 4 bases from J, the gap between germline ends came to 17 bases.

The chain joins TRBV28 to TRBJ1-4; D remains ambiguous. This CDR3 contains 17 residues. V lost 0 bases, J lost 0 bases, and 11 bases lay in between. The germline V gene encodes CDR1 MDHEN and CDR2 SYDVKM. This CDR3 reads CASSLWSLSATNEKLFF. CDR3 nucleotides: TGTGCCAGCAGTTTATGGTCGCTATCAGCAACTAATGAAAAACTGTTTTTT.

This chain joins TRBV4-1 and TRBJ2-1; TRBD2 matches at 15 bases. This CDR3 has 18 residues. The germline CDR1 and CDR2 sequences are MGHRA and YSYEKL. V dropped 4 bases and J dropped 0; count of bases not matched to a gene: 4. The CDR3 here is CASSPGLAGGPSYNEQFF. CDR3 DNA sequence: TGCGCCAGCAGCCCCGGACTAGCGGGAGGGCCCTCCTACAATGAGCAGTTCTTC.

This clonotype was counted a few times. This chain links TRBV27 with TRBJ2-1; 9 bases line up with TRBD2. The CDR3 totals 15 residues. V dropped 7 bases and J dropped 10; count of bases not matched to a gene: 14. Germline CDR1 and CDR2: MNHEY and SMNVEV (reference sequence). This CDR3 is CASTQRLAGPMEQFF. The CDR3 DNA sequence: TGTGCCAGCACCCAGAGGCTAGCGGGACCTATGGAGCAGTTCTTC.

The gene calls are TRBV27 and TRBJ2-7; 11 positions agree with TRBD2. Germline trimming cut 5 bases from V and 7 bases from J; bases unmatched to any gene: 10. The CDR3 has 15 residues. Germline lookup yields CDR1 MNHEY and CDR2 SMNVEV (reference sequence). For the CDR3, the DNA is TGTGCCAGCAGTAATAGGACTAGCGGGCTGAGGGAGCAGTACTTC. Its translation is CASSNRTSGLREQYF.

The chain combines TRBV29-1 with TRBJ2-2; no reliable D call. Trimming took off 0 bases at V and 2 bases at J, with 7 bases between the two ends. This CDR3 has 14 residues. The germline V gene has CDR1 SQVTM and CDR2 ANQGSEA. The CDR3 protein is CSVEESANTGELFF. DNA of the CDR3: TGCAGCGTTGAAGAGTCAGCAAACACCGGGGAGCTGTTTTTT.

This chain connects TRBV6-2 or TRBV6-3 to TRBJ2-7, with D hard to call. The CDR3 extends over 14 amino acids. Trimming left V 7 bases short and J 0 bases short, with 13 bases between. Germline values: CDR1 MNHEY, CDR2 SVGEGT. The CDR3 region is CASTPFSSSYEQYF. Written as DNA, the CDR3 is TGTGCCAGCACGCCATTCTCGAGCTCCTACGAGCAGTACTTC.

This clonotype appeared a few times. CDR3 nucleotides: TGCAGTGCTAGAGAAGCTACTTCTAACTATGGCTACACCTTC. Amino acid sequence: CSAREATSNYGYTF. The chain joins TRBV20-1 to TRBJ1-2; D remains unclear. Germline loops: CDR1 DFQATT, CDR2 SNEGSKA (reference sequence). V shed 0 bases and J shed 0 bases, with 8 bases lying between them. This CDR3 comprises 14 residues.

This clonotype was picked up a small number of times. The chain recombines TRBV12-3 or TRBV12-4 with TRBJ1-1; 8 nucleotides match TRBD1. The CDR3 is 15 residues long. With V trimmed by 6 bases and J by 5 bases, 11 bases remained unmatched. DNA for the CDR3: TGTGCCAGCAGAGTCGACAGGGGATTAGATACTGAAGCTTTCTTT. The encoded protein is CASRVDRGLDTEAFF.

This chain connects TRBV20-1 to TRBJ2-7; D is unresolved. Trimming pared 4 bases from V and 2 bases from J, leaving 9 bases between. Germline CDR1 reads DFQATT; CDR2 reads SNEGSKA (reference sequence). The CDR3 spans 12 residues. The CDR3 DNA reads TGCAGTGCTACGGACGCAACCTACGAGCAGTACGTC. This gives the protein CSATDATYEQYV.

This clonotype has just a few counts. The chain uses TRBV5-1 and TRBJ2-5; perhaps TRBD2 as D (5 bases). V dropped 0 bases and J dropped 5 bases, with 14 bases sitting between them. The CDR3 runs to 15 residues. Germline CDR1 reads SGHRS; CDR2 reads YFSETQ. CDR3 sequence (DNA): TGCGCCAGCAGCTTGGGGGATTCAACGGGGGAGACCCAGTACTTC. Translation gives CASSLGDSTGETQYF.

The J gene is TRBJ2-5, the V gene TRBV29-1; TRBD1 might be the D (6 bases). Germline loops: CDR1 SQVTM, CDR2 ANQGSEA. V was trimmed by 7 bases and J by 3 bases, leaving 9 bases between them. The CDR3 loop spans 11 amino acids. This CDR3 reads CSARQEETQYF. The CDR3 DNA is TGCAGCGCCAGACAGGAAGAGACCCAGTACTTC.

This clonotype came up a few times. The chain uses TRBV7-2 and TRBJ2-5, with TRBD1 matching 7 bases. J was trimmed by 4 bases and V by 5 bases; bases with no gene match: 13. This CDR3 has 16 residues. Germline V CDR1 and CDR2: SGHTA, FQGNSA. The CDR3 coding sequence is TGTGCCAGCAGCACAAAAAGACAGGGACGTCCAGAGACCCAGTACTTC. It yields the protein CASSTKRQGRPETQYF.

This clonotype was detected only a few times. V is TRBV7-9 and J is TRBJ2-3, with TRBD1 identical over 11 bases. The CDR3 covers 15 residues. V gave up 5 bases and J gave up 4 bases; unmatched junction bases: 5. Germline V CDR1 and CDR2: SEHNR, FQNEAQ (reference sequence). The CDR3 sequence: CASSRTGGASDTQYF. CDR3 bases: TGTGCCAGCAGCAGGACAGGGGGCGCCTCAGATACGCAGTATTTT.

The chain combines TRBV5-6 with TRBJ2-7; 12 bases are shared with TRBD1. CDR1 is SGHDT and CDR2 is YYEEEE in the germline V gene. This CDR3 is built from 15 residues. V lost 4 bases and J lost 4; bases outside the gene matches: 6. The CDR3 sequence is CASSHGTGGMYEQYV. CDR3 sequence (DNA): TGTGCCAGCAGCCACGGGACAGGGGGCATGTACGAGCAGTACGTC.

This rearrangement joins TRBV20-1 to TRBJ1-5; 10 bases agree with TRBD1. The junction had 7 bases not matched to a gene; V was cut back by 4 bases and J by 1 base. Germline V CDR1 and CDR2: DFQATT, SNEGSKA (reference sequence). This CDR3 comprises 16 residues. CDR3 sequence: CSAIGGTGVSNQPQHF. In nucleotides, the CDR3 is TGCAGTGCTATAGGGGGGACAGGGGTGAGCAATCAGCCCCAGCATTTT.

The V and J genes are TRBV10-3 and TRBJ1-5; 8 nucleotides agree with TRBD1. Germline V gene data show CDR1 as ENHRY and CDR2 as SYGVKD. Trimming took 6 bases from V and 2 from J; bases not matched to a gene: 6. The CDR3 is made up of 15 amino acids. CDR3: CAIRDSGGGNQPQHF. As DNA, the CDR3 is TGTGCCATCAGGGATTCAGGGGGCGGCAATCAGCCCCAGCATTTT.

The chain employs TRBV6-5 and TRBJ1-1; 8 nucleotides align to TRBD1. CDR3 length: 16 residues. V was clipped by 0 bases and J by 4 bases; unmatched bases: 7. Germline V gene lookup returns CDR1 MNHEY and CDR2 SVGAGI. The CDR3 coding sequence is TGTGCCAGCAGTTACTCGAGCCAGGGGGCGCGCACTGAAGCTTTCTTT. Its translation: CASSYSSQGARTEAFF.

This clonotype showed up just a few times. The chain is built from TRBV5-1 and TRBJ2-5; TRBD1 matches 8 bases. The V segment lost 7 bases and the J segment 4 bases; nucleotides outside the gene matches: 9. CDR1 SGHRS and CDR2 YFSETQ come from the germline V gene. This CDR3 region has 14 residues. The CDR3 DNA is TGCGCCAGCTCTCAGGGGGCTTTCGGAGAGACCCAGTACTTC. As protein: CASSQGAFGETQYF.

The chain has TRBV12-3 or TRBV12-4 and TRBJ1-1; the D is unclear. The CDR3 covers 12 residues. Between the trimmed V and J ends, which lost 2 bases and 5 bases, there was a span of 6 bases. CDR3 in DNA: TGTGCCAGCAGTTTAAGTGCGACTGAAGCTTTCTTT. Protein sequence: CASSLSATEAFF.

This clonotype was seen only a few times. J is TRBJ2-1 and V is TRBV10-1; 8 bases are a match to TRBD1. The CDR3 runs to 16 residues. Germline trimming cut 6 bases from V and 4 bases from J; bases unmatched to any gene: 11. CDR1 is WNHNN, CDR2 SYGVQD, per germline (reference sequence). The CDR3 loop reads CASSWDRRSGYNEQFF. The CDR3 nucleotides are TGCGCCAGCAGCTGGGACAGGCGGTCCGGGTACAATGAGCAGTTCTTC.

This chain links TRBV3-1 with TRBJ2-7, with 7 bases lining up with TRBD2. The J segment lost 7 bases and the V segment lost 1 base, leaving 7 bases of the junction unmatched. This CDR3 has 14 residues. From germline, CDR1 is LGHDT and CDR2 YNNKEL (reference sequence). As DNA, the CDR3 is TGTGCCAGCAGCCAAGCGTTCGGGGGGAAAGAGCAGTACTTC. Translation gives CASSQAFGGKEQYF.

This clonotype was recorded a few times. V is TRBV3-1 and J is TRBJ2-1; 12 positions agree with TRBD2. The V gene's germline CDR1 is LGHDT and CDR2 YNNKEL (reference sequence). CDR3 length: 17 amino acids. With V trimmed by 4 bases and J by 4 bases, 8 bases remained unmatched. As DNA, the CDR3 is TGTGCCAGCAGCCTCAGGACTAGCGGGAATGCGTACAATGAGCAGTTCTTC. This sequence encodes CASSLRTSGNAYNEQFF.

This clonotype was counted between two and nine times. The rearrangement links TRBV7-2 to TRBJ2-7; a possible D gene is TRBD2 (6 bases). V was cut by 4 bases and J by 3 bases, with 16 bases left in between. Germline V CDR1 and CDR2: SGHTA, FQGNSA. This CDR3 contains 15 residues. CDR3 amino acids: CASSSRDFFFYEQYF. The CDR3 coding sequence is TGTGCCAGCAGCTCCCGGGACTTTTTCTTCTACGAGCAGTACTTC.

This clonotype was counted at least ten times. The chain joins TRBV12-3 or TRBV12-4 to TRBJ2-2, with TRBD2 identical over 8 bases. The V segment lost 3 bases and the J segment 7 bases; nucleotides outside the gene matches: 7. The CDR3 consists of 15 residues. The CDR3 loop reads CASSFFAGGNGELFF. The DNA for the CDR3 is TGTGCCAGCAGTTTTTTTGCGGGGGGAAACGGGGAGCTGTTTTTT.

This rearrangement joins TRBV28 to TRBJ2-1, with a tentative D call TRBD2 (5 bases). V was trimmed by 7 bases and J by 1 base, leaving 14 bases between them. Looked up from germline, CDR1 is MDHEN and CDR2 is SYDVKM. The CDR3 has 15 amino acids. For the CDR3, the DNA is TGTGCCAGCACCGACGACGGACTTTCCTACAATGAGCAGTTCTTC. This translates into CASTDDGLSYNEQFF.

In its sample, this clonotype was seen many times. This chain links TRBV12-3 or TRBV12-4 with TRBJ2-3; D perhaps matches TRBD2 (6 bases). The CDR3 has 11 residues. V was pared by 0 bases and J by 13 bases, with 8 bases between. The CDR3 protein is CASSLAGRKYF. The CDR3 DNA reads as TGTGCCAGCAGTTTAGCGGGGAGGAAGTATTTT.

This clonotype occurred a few times. The chain is built from TRBV12-3 or TRBV12-4 and TRBJ2-5; D is unresolved. The CDR3 is 13 amino acids. With 3 bases removed from V and 5 bases from J, the gap between germline ends came to 10 bases. CDR3 coding DNA: TGTGCCAGCAGTTTGTTACAGCTGGAGACCCAGTACTTC. Its protein is CASSLLQLETQYF.

This clonotype occurred a few times. This rearrangement joins TRBV3-1 to TRBJ2-7, with TRBD2 identical over 10 bases. CDR3 length: 15 residues. Germline assignment: CDR1 LGHDT and CDR2 YNNKEL (reference sequence). The V and J ends lost 4 bases and 1 base, in that order; junction bases with no gene match: 4. In DNA form, the CDR3 reads TGTGCCAGCAGCCGGCTAGCGGGGGATTCCTACGAGCAGTACTTC. Translated: CASSRLAGDSYEQYF.

There are a few counts of this clonotype. This rearrangement joins TRBV7-2 to TRBJ2-1; 10 nucleotides match TRBD2. The trim removed 2 bases at V and 0 bases at J, leaving 19 bases unmatched. This CDR3 is built from 22 residues. Germline loops: CDR1 SGHTA, CDR2 FQGNSA. CDR3 nucleotide sequence: TGTGCCAGCAGCTTACGGCATTTCGGGACTAGCGATTACCCGAGCTCCTACAATGAGCAGTTCTTC. Translated, it gives CASSLRHFGTSDYPSSYNEQFF.

The rearrangement links TRBV20-1 to TRBJ2-1, with 8 positions matching TRBD2. The length of the CDR3 is 16 residues. V was clipped by 0 bases and J by 6 bases; unmatched bases: 10. Germline-derived CDR1 and CDR2 are DFQATT and SNEGSKA (reference sequence). For the CDR3, the DNA is TGCAGTGCTAGAGATCCCGGCGGGAGGAGCTTCAATGAGCAGTTCTTC. It encodes CSARDPGGRSFNEQFF.

This chain uses TRBV28 with TRBJ2-1; 10 positions match TRBD1. Germline CDR1 reads MDHEN; CDR2 reads SYDVKM. The CDR3 has 16 amino acids. V dropped 6 bases and J dropped 2; count of bases not matched to a gene: 7. CDR3 DNA sequence: TGTGCCAGCAGACTCGCCGGGACAGGGGCCTACAATGAGCAGTTCTTC. Amino acids: CASRLAGTGAYNEQFF. Combining the CDR3 with reference TRBV28 and TRBJ2-1 gives the whole variable domain DVKVTQSSRYLVKRTGEKVFLECVQDMDHENMFWYRQDPGLGLRLIYFSYDVKMKEKGDIPEGYSVSREKKERFSLILESASTNQTSMYLCASRLAGTGAYNEQFFGPGTRLTVL.